The T cell receptor beta chain described here comes from a study of shared clonotypes between healthy human individuals. In the case of this clone: Other DNA sequences in this specimen translate into the identical CDR3.

Cells designated naive CD8 were CD45RO-negative and were positively selected for CCR7, with terminally differentiated effector memory CD45RA+ cells excluded. The healthy adult donors were HIV-negative and reported no recent acute infections or vaccinations. V lost 3 bases, J lost 3 bases, and 3 bases lay in between. Germline values: CDR1 MGHRA, CDR2 YSYEKL. The CDR3 runs to 12 residues. Profiled with immunoSEQ multiplex PCR; TCRdb holds only in-frame clones, not every one. This sample has roughly 2 million clones, with just under 95% found just once. The chain carries TRBV4-1 and TRBJ2-1; D remains unclear. The receptor was isolated from a man aged 18 to 30 in good health. Sequencing was done on a sample of naive CD8+ T cells sorted from blood. Here the CDR3 DNA reads TGCGCCAGCAGCCAGGACTACAATGAGCAGTTCTTC. Its translation is CASSQDYNEQFF.